This note documents a single T cell receptor (beta chain) sequence. The sample is drawn from a study of T cells after somatic rescue of genetic block. Sequencing was performed with immunoSEQ multiplex PCR; in TCRdb, only in-frame clones are kept and a portion is missing. The repertoire holds around 70,000 clones, with around 90% as singletons. The CDR3 covers 13 residues. CDR1 and CDR2 (germline): LNHDA, SQIVND (reference sequence). V lost 7 bases to trimming and J lost 3 bases, with 12 bases between them. The chain combines TRBV19 with TRBJ1-1, with D uncertain. Sequenced material: peripheral blood mononuclear cells (PBMCs). The TCR was taken from a man between 35 and 55 years old. The CDR3 reads CASTESEDTEAFF. CDR3 nucleotide sequence: TGTGCCAGTACGGAGTCTGAGGACACTGAAGCTTTCTTT.